This T cell receptor (beta chain) stems from a study of blood T cell repertoires in COVID-19. Sequenced by immunoSEQ multiplex PCR; TCRdb stores in-frame clones only, minus some. Of about 46,000 clones listed, about 86% are singletons. V was clipped by 0 bases and J by 6 bases; unmatched bases: 22. CDR1 is MNHEY and CDR2 is SVGEGT in the germline V gene. This CDR3 has 21 amino acids. The sample consisted of PBMCs or T cells enriched from blood (not recorded which). The TCR was taken from a woman between 45 and 60 years old who had recovered from COVID-19. The J gene is TRBJ2-1, the V gene TRBV6-2 or TRBV6-3, with TRBD2 matching over 8 bases. CDR3 DNA sequence: TGTGCCAGCAGTTACTCGCCCTACCCGTCTCGCGGGAGGAGCCTGGGCAATGAGCAGTTCTTC. Translation gives CASSYSPYPSRGRSLGNEQFF.